This T cell receptor beta chain was documented in a study of metastatic and nonmetastatic thyroid tumors. Comments on this clone: Possible read error: a much larger clone is one base away.

The CDR3 is made up of 13 amino acids. CDR1 is SSHAT, CDR2 FNYEAQ, per germline (reference sequence). Patients had received no treatment of any kind before thyroid surgery. Using MiXCR, TCRdb re-called clones from the PCR reads. The table has 35,000 to 50,000 clones, approximately 16% seen once. The J gene is TRBJ1-5, the V gene TRBV7-7; tentatively, D is TRBD1 (5 bases). This clonotype originated in a female donor with papillary thyroid cancer or a benign thyroid nodule (not recorded which). Some clones in this sample may be carry-over from other donors' samples. Sequencing input: tumor tissue. The CDR3 loop reads CASSSGTSHPQHF. CDR3 sequence (DNA): TGTGCTAGCAGCTCCGGGACCTCCCATCCCCAGCATTTT.